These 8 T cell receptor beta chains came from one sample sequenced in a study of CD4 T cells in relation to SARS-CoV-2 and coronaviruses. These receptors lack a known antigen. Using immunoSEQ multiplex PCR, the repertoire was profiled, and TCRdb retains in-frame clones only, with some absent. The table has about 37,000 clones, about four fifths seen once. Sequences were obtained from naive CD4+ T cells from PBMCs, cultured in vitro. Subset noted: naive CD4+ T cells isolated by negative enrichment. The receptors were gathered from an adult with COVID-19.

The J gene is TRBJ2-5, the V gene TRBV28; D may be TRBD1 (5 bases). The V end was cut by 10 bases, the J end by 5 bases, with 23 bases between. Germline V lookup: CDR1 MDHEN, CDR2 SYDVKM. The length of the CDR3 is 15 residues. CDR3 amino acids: CATPWGLGRGETQYF. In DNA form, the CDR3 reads TGTGCCACCCCCTGGGGCCTCGGGCGTGGGGAGACCCAGTACTTC.

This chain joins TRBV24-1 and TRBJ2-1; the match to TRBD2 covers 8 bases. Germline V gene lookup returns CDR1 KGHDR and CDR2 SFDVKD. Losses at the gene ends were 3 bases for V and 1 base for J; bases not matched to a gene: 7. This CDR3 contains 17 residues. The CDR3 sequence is CATSDISGSGSYNEQFF. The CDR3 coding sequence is TGTGCCACCAGTGATATCAGCGGGAGTGGGTCCTACAATGAGCAGTTCTTC.

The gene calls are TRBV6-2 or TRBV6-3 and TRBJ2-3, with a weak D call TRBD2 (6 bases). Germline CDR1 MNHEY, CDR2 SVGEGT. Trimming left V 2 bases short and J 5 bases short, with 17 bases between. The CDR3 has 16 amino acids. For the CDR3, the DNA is TGTGCCAGCAGTTACCTTGGCGGGACCGGTGGAGATACGCAGTATTTT. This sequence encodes CASSYLGGTGGDTQYF.

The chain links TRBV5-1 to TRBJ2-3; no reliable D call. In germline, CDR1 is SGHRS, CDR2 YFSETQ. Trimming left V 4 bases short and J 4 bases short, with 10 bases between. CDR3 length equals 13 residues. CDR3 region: CASSLPEADTQYF. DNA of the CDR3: TGCGCCAGCAGCCTTCCAGAGGCAGATACGCAGTATTTT. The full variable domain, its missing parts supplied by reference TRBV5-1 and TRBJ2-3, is KAGVTQTPRYLIKTRGQQVTLSCSPISGHRSVSWYQQTPGQGLQFLFEYFSETQRNKGNFPGRFSGRQFSNSRSEMNVSTLELGDSALYLCASSLPEADTQYFGPGTRLTVL.

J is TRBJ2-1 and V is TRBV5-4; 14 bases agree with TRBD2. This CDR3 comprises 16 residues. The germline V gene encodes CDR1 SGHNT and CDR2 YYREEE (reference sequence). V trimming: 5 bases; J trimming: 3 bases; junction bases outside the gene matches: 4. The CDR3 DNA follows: TGTGCCAGCAGGACTAGCGGGAGGGCCGTCTACAATGAGCAGTTCTTC. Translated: CASRTSGRAVYNEQFF.

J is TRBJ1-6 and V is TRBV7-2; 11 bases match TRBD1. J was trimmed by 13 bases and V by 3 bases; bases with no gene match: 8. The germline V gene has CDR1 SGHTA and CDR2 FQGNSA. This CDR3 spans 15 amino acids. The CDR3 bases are TGTGCCAGCAGCTTTCCACCGGGACAGGGGGGGCCCCTCCACTTT. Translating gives CASSFPPGQGGPLHF.

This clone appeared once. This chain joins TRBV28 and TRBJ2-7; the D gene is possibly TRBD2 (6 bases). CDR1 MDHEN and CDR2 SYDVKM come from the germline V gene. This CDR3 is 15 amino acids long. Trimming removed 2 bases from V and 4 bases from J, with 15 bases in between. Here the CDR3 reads CASSLVPAGGYEQYF. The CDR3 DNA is TGTGCCAGCAGTTTAGTGCCAGCGGGCGGGTACGAGCAGTACTTC.

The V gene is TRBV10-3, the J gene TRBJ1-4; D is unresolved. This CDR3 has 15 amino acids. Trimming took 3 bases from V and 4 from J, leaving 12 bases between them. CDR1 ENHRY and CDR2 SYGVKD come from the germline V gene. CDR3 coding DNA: TGTGCCATCAGTGATTCCAGAGGACTTAATGAAAAACTGTTTTTT. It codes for CAISDSRGLNEKLFF.